One and the same sample provided the 21 T cell receptor beta chains below, sequenced in a study of technical replicates of blood from a handful of donors. Here immunoSEQ multiplex PCR was the method, and the copy in TCRdb shows in-frame clones only, minus some. The profile shows about 70,000 clones, about 94% of them singletons. The sample consisted of T cells isolated from PBMCs. These receptors were collected from a human donor in good health.

The count of this clone is one. V and J are TRBV6-5 and TRBJ2-1, with D possibly matching TRBD1 (6 bases). The CDR3 loop spans 14 amino acids. V lost 0 bases to trimming and J lost 6 bases, with 9 bases between them. The V gene's germline CDR1 is MNHEY and CDR2 SVGAGI. The CDR3 reads CASSYSLGGNEQFF. The CDR3 DNA reads TGTGCCAGCAGTTACTCATTAGGGGGCAATGAGCAGTTCTTC.

The rearrangement links TRBV9 to TRBJ2-2, with TRBD1 identical over 8 bases. V trimming: 3 bases; J trimming: 2 bases; junction bases outside the gene matches: 15. Per the germline V gene, CDR1 is SGDLS and CDR2 is YYNGEE. CDR3 size: 19 residues. The CDR3, as DNA: TGTGCCAGCAGCGCACCAGGACAGGGCGGTCTTGGTAACACCGGGGAGCTGTTTTTT. Encoded protein: CASSAPGQGGLGNTGELFF.

The gene calls are TRBV5-4 and TRBJ2-2, with 7 bases that match TRBD1. V was pared by 3 bases and J by 13 bases, with 6 bases of the junction left unmatched. The CDR3 contains 12 residues. CDR1 SGHNT and CDR2 YYREEE come from the germline V gene (reference sequence). The CDR3 DNA reads TGTGCCAGCAGCTCTACAGGGGTTAGGCTGTTTTTT. Translating it yields CASSSTGVRLFF.

This chain uses TRBV30 with TRBJ2-1; 10 nucleotides match TRBD2. The length of the CDR3 is 14 residues. V dropped 2 bases and J dropped 5; count of bases not matched to a gene: 3. Germline CDR1 GTSNPN, CDR2 SVGIG (reference sequence). The CDR3, as DNA: TGTGCCTGGAGTCCGGGACTAGCGAACAATGAGCAGTTCTTC. This sequence encodes CAWSPGLANNEQFF.

The V and J genes are TRBV7-3 and TRBJ1-3, with D perhaps matching TRBD1 (5 bases). V lost 4 bases to trimming and J lost 3 bases, with 16 bases between them. CDR1 is SGHTA, CDR2 FQGTGA, per germline. The CDR3 extends over 16 amino acids. CDR3 sequence (DNA): TGTGCCAGCAGCTCCCGTTCGGGGGTCGGTGGAAACACCATATATTTT. Its translation is CASSSRSGVGGNTIYF.

In its sample, this clone was seen a few times. V usage is TRBV7-2 and J usage is TRBJ1-5; D is uncertain. Germline V gene lookup returns CDR1 SGHTA and CDR2 FQGNSA. This CDR3 is 12 amino acids long. Deletions cut 7 bases from V and 4 bases from J, with 8 bases between. In DNA, the CDR3 is TGTGCCAGCACTAACCCTAATCAGCCCCAGCATTTT. Translated: CASTNPNQPQHF.

The chain recombines TRBV2 with TRBJ2-2, with 10 bases fitting TRBD1. This CDR3 region has 16 residues. Trimming removed 6 bases from V and 3 bases from J; junction bases left unmatched: 7. CDR1 and CDR2 (germline): SNHLY, FYNNEI. CDR3 residues: CASRWTGGEYTGELFF. The DNA of the CDR3 is TGTGCCAGCAGGTGGACAGGGGGGGAATACACCGGGGAGCTGTTTTTT.

V usage is TRBV30 and J usage is TRBJ1-2; no clear D gene. Germline V gives CDR1 GTSNPN, CDR2 SVGIG (reference sequence). Trimming took 3 bases from V and 5 from J, leaving 4 bases between them. The CDR3 contains 10 residues. The CDR3 nucleotides read TGTGCCTGGAGGGCTTATGGCTACACCTTC. This codes for CAWRAYGYTF.

A note on this clone: This CDR3 is also generated by other DNA sequences in the sample. This rearrangement joins TRBV7-3 to TRBJ1-1; perhaps TRBD1 as D (5 bases). CDR1 is SGHTA, CDR2 FQGTGA, per germline. The CDR3 spans 13 residues. Trimming removed 4 bases at V and 1 base at J, with 7 bases between. The CDR3 protein is CASSSTGNTEAFF. The CDR3 nucleotides are TGTGCCAGCAGCTCCACAGGGAACACTGAAGCTTTCTTT.

V gene TRBV10-1 combines with J gene TRBJ1-1; D is unclear. The germline CDR1 and CDR2 sequences are WNHNN and SYGVQD (reference sequence). The CDR3 extends over 13 amino acids. V was shortened by 3 bases and J by 3 bases, with 8 bases between the two germline ends. The DNA of the CDR3 is TGCGCCAGCAGTGAAAACAGATACACTGAAGCTTTCTTT. It encodes CASSENRYTEAFF.

The gene calls are TRBV2 and TRBJ2-7; TRBD1 matches at 10 bases. Germline V lookup: CDR1 SNHLY, CDR2 FYNNEI. Unmatched junction bases numbered 5, after V lost 5 bases and J lost 4 bases. The CDR3 is 14 amino acids. CDR3 sequence: CASSSPGQGYEQYF. The CDR3 nucleotides are TGTGCCAGCAGTTCCCCGGGACAGGGGTACGAGCAGTACTTC.

The chain recombines TRBV6-1 with TRBJ1-5, with D uncertain. Per germline, CDR1 MNHNS and CDR2 SASEGT. Trimming took 1 base from V and 0 from J, leaving 4 bases between them. The CDR3 has 14 amino acids. CDR3 in DNA: TGTGCCAGCAGTGAAGTCTATAGCAATCAGCCCCAGCATTTT. Translation: CASSEVYSNQPQHF.

V gene TRBV5-6 combines with J gene TRBJ2-1; D possibly corresponds to TRBD2 (6 bases). V lost 4 bases and J lost 7, with 15 bases in between. Germline V gene data show CDR1 as SGHDT and CDR2 as YYEEEE. The CDR3 consists of 14 residues. In nucleotides, the CDR3 is TGTGCCAGCAGCGAGGAGGGCCAAAGAAATGAGCAGTTCTTC. This encodes CASSEEGQRNEQFF.

CDR3 sequence reads: CASSRGSNQPQHF. The DNA for the CDR3 is TGTGCCAGCAGCAGGGGGTCCAATCAGCCCCAGCATTTT. This chain connects TRBV16 to TRBJ1-5, with D possibly being TRBD1 (6 bases). The CDR3 runs 13 residues. Germline assignment: CDR1 KGHSY and CDR2 FQNENV. V dropped 5 bases and J dropped 3 bases, with 8 bases sitting between them.

CDR3: CASSVQGDTQYF. The CDR3 DNA is TGTGCCAGTAGTGTACAGGGGGACACGCAGTATTTT. V is TRBV19 and J is TRBJ2-3; TRBD1 matches 8 bases. Losses at the gene ends were 5 bases for V and 9 bases for J; bases not matched to a gene: 4. Germline values: CDR1 LNHDA, CDR2 SQIVND (reference sequence). This CDR3 comprises 12 residues.

V and J are TRBV9 and TRBJ2-3; D is unclear. Germline V gene sequence: CDR1 SGDLS, CDR2 YYNGEE. The CDR3 is made up of 13 amino acids. V lost 3 bases, J lost 6 bases, and 11 bases lay in between. The CDR3 DNA sequence: TGTGCCAGCAGCGGGGCCCTGTCCGATACGCAGTATTTT. It encodes CASSGALSDTQYF.

The CDR3 DNA reads as TGCGCCAGCAGCTCTTCAGGATCAGGTGAAGCTTTCTTT. As protein: CASSSSGSGEAFF. This sequence joins TRBV5-1 and TRBJ1-1; D gene unclear. V gave up 3 bases and J gave up 7 bases, with 13 bases separating them. There are 13 residues in the CDR3. Germline CDR1 is SGHRS and CDR2 is YFSETQ.

The chain is built from TRBV7-2 and TRBJ2-1, with 13 bases fitting TRBD2. V shed 2 bases and J 6 bases; nucleotides not matched to a gene: 13. Germline V CDR1 and CDR2: SGHTA, FQGNSA. This CDR3 has 19 amino acids. CDR3 residues: CASSLRPIPGTSGTNEQFF. In DNA form, the CDR3 reads TGTGCCAGCAGCTTACGCCCGATCCCCGGGACTAGCGGGACCAATGAGCAGTTCTTC.

The chain employs TRBV11-3 and TRBJ2-3; TRBD2 aligns across 9 bases. Germline V CDR1 and CDR2: SGHNT, YENEEA. The junction had 13 bases not matched to a gene; V was cut back by 5 bases and J by 4 bases. The CDR3 spans 17 residues. Written as DNA, the CDR3 is TGTGCCAGCAGCCCGAGCTGGGCTAGCGGGAATGCAGATACGCAGTATTTT. Amino acids: CASSPSWASGNADTQYF.

This clone was seen only once. This sequence joins TRBV13 and TRBJ1-4; no definite D call. Germline CDR1 reads PRHDT; CDR2 reads FYEKMQ (reference sequence). CDR3 length: 15 residues. Trimming took off 4 bases at V and 8 bases at J, with 17 bases between the two ends. The CDR3 here is CASSSRTQAEEKLFF. The CDR3 DNA follows: TGTGCCAGCAGCTCCCGGACCCAAGCGGAGGAAAAACTGTTTTTT. Looking up the rest from reference TRBV13 and TRBJ1-4 gives the full variable domain: AAGVIQSPRHLIKEKRETATLKCYPIPRHDTVYWYQQGPGQDPQFLISFYEKMQSDKGSIPDRFSAQQFSDYHSELNMSSLELGDSALYFCASSSRTQAEEKLFFGSGTQLSVL.

The gene calls are TRBV13 and TRBJ2-7; possible D gene TRBD2, 5 bases. This CDR3 region has 14 residues. Trimming stripped 5 bases from V and 0 bases from J, with 11 bases between. Germline V gene sequence: CDR1 PRHDT, CDR2 FYEKMQ (reference sequence). CDR3 coding DNA: TGTGCCAGCAGCCCTGGACTCAGCTCCTACGAGCAGTACTTC. This gives the protein CASSPGLSSYEQYF.